These 9 T cell receptor beta chains were sequenced from one sample in a study of blood T cell repertoires in COVID-19 (dated by TCRdb to the early 2020s). The method was the immunoSEQ multiplex PCR assay. TCRdb re-hosts the immuneACCESS table, in-frame sequences only. Its copies lack some clones; in the studies checked, an unresolved V gene accounts for under half of them, and the cause for the rest is not known. The sample table records some 130,000 clones; about 88% of these occur just once. In total, the top ten clones hold 3.7% of the sample. Sequences were obtained from peripheral blood. Every receptor here comes from a man aged 45-60 years with active COVID-19.

The CDR3 nucleotides read TGTGCCAGCAGTCTTAAGACAGGGGGCGCGGGTGGCTACACCTTC. Encoded protein: CASSLKTGGAGGYTF. V usage is TRBV2 and J usage is TRBJ1-2, with 10 bases lining up with TRBD1. Trimming removed 5 bases from V and 7 bases from J; junction bases left unmatched: 10. The CDR3 contains 15 residues. The V gene's germline CDR1 is SNHLY and CDR2 FYNNEI.

The gene calls are TRBV3-1 (or the pseudogene TRBV3-2) and TRBJ2-3; D possibly corresponds to TRBD2 (6 bases). V gave up 4 bases and J gave up 0 bases, with 17 bases separating them. CDR3 length: 17 amino acids. CDR1 is LGHDT and CDR2 is YNNKEL in the germline V gene (reference sequence). In DNA form, the CDR3 reads TGTGCCAGCAGCCCTCGGGGGTCGGCCCCTAGCACAGATACGCAGTATTTT. Protein sequence: CASSPRGSAPSTDTQYF.

The rearrangement links TRBV6-1 to TRBJ1-1, with D possibly being TRBD1 (5 bases). Germline V gene data show CDR1 as MNHNS and CDR2 as SASEGT. This CDR3 is 18 amino acids long. V dropped 2 bases and J dropped 4 bases, with 23 bases sitting between them. This CDR3 reads CASSELRPPSGGGTEAFF. CDR3 DNA: TGTGCCAGCAGTGAACTTAGGCCCCCATCCGGGGGGGGCACTGAAGCTTTCTTT.

V is TRBV27 and J is TRBJ1-2; D gene ambiguous. This CDR3 comprises 12 residues. Trimming shortened V by 6 bases and J by 5 bases, and 10 bases separated the two germline ends. Germline V gene data show CDR1 as MNHEY and CDR2 as SMNVEV (reference sequence). The CDR3 DNA sequence: TGTGCCAGCAGGAGACATGGGTATGGCTACACCTTC. This encodes CASRRHGYGYTF.

V is TRBV11-2 and J is TRBJ1-4; the D gene is possibly TRBD1 (6 bases). The germline V gene encodes CDR1 SGHAT and CDR2 FQNNGV. This CDR3 has 14 amino acids. V dropped 4 bases and J dropped 5 bases, with 11 bases sitting between them. For the CDR3, the DNA is TGTGCCAGCAGCTCCGACAGGAGAAATGAAAAACTGTTTTTT. It is translated as CASSSDRRNEKLFF. Full variable domain (remainder filled in from reference TRBV11-2 and TRBJ1-4): EAGVAQSPRYKIIEKRQSVAFWCNPISGHATLYWYQQILGQGPKLLIQFQNNGVVDDSQLPKDRFSAERLKGVDSTLKIQPAKLEDSAVYLCASSSDRRNEKLFFGSGTQLSVL.

The J gene is TRBJ2-1, the V gene TRBV27; 9 bases match TRBD1. Losses at the gene ends were 3 bases for V and 4 bases for J; bases not matched to a gene: 4. This CDR3 has 15 residues. The germline gives CDR1 MNHEY, CDR2 SMNVEV (reference sequence). CDR3 amino acids: CASSLGQGDYNEQFF. DNA of the CDR3: TGTGCCAGCAGTTTGGGACAGGGAGATTACAATGAGCAGTTCTTC.

The V call is TRBV2, the J call TRBJ1-1; 7 bases map to TRBD1. Germline V gives CDR1 SNHLY, CDR2 FYNNEI. CDR3 size: 14 residues. Trimming at V came to 6 bases and at J to 5 bases, leaving 9 bases not matched to a gene. The CDR3 nucleotides read TGTGCCAGCAGGGTTGGAGGGGGCTTAACTGAAGCTTTCTTT. This translates into CASRVGGGLTEAFF.

The V gene is TRBV6-5, the J gene TRBJ2-3; TRBD2 matches at 13 bases. CDR3 length: 15 residues. J lost 8 bases, V lost 6 bases, and 8 bases had no gene match. Looked up from germline, CDR1 is MNHEY and CDR2 is SVGAGI. The CDR3 DNA reads TGTGCCAGCAGCCTTACTAGCGGGGGGGCTAGTACGCAGTATTTT. Translated: CASSLTSGGASTQYF.

The rearrangement joins TRBV7-2 to TRBJ2-7; 10 bases fit TRBD2. The J segment lost 6 bases and the V segment lost 3 bases, leaving 14 bases of the junction unmatched. CDR3 length: 17 amino acids. Germline CDR1 and CDR2: SGHTA and FQGNSA. As DNA, the CDR3 is TGTGCCAGCAGCTTGAAACGGGAGCGGGAGGGCCATCGCGAGCAGTACGTC. Its translation is CASSLKREREGHREQYV.